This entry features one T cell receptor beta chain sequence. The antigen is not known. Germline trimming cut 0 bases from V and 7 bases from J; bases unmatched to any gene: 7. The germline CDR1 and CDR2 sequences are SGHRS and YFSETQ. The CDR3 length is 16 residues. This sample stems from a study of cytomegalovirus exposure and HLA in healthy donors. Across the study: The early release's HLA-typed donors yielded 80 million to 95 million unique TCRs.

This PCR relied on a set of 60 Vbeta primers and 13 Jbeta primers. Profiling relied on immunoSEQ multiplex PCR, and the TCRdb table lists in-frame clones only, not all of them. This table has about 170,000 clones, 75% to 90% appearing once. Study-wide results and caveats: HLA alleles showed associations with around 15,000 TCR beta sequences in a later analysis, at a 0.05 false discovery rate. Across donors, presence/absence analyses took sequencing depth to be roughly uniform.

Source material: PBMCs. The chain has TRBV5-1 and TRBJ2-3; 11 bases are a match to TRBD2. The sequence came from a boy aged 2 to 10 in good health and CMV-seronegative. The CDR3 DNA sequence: TGCGCCAGCAGCTTGGTGTCCACTAGCGGGGGCAATACGCAGTATTTT. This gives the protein CASSLVSTSGGNTQYF.